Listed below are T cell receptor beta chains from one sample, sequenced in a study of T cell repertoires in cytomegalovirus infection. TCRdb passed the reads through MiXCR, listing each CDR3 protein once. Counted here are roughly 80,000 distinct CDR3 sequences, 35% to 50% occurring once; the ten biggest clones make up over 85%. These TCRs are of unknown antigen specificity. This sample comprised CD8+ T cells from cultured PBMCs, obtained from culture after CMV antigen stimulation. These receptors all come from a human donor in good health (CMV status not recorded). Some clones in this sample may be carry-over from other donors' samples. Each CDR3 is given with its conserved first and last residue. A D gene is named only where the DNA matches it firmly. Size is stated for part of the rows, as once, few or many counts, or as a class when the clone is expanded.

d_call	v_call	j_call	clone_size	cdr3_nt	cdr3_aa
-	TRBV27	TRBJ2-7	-	TGTGCCAGCAGTTTATTAGGGCAGGGGCCGAGCGAGCAGTACTTC	CASSLLGQGPSEQYF
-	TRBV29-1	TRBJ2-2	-	TGCAGCGTTGCAGGGGACACCGGGGAGCTGTTTTTT	CSVAGDTGELFF
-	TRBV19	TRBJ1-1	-	TGTGCCAGTAGTACCACGTTGGCATTTAATATGAACACTGAAGCTTTCTTT	CASSTTLAFNMNTEAFF
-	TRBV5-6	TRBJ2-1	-	TGTGCCAGCAGCTTAAGTGGCAGCCGCTCCTACAATGAGCAGTTCTTC	CASSLSGSRSYNEQFF
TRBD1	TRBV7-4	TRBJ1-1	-	TGTGCCAGCAGCCCCGGACAGGAGGGGAACACTGAAGCTTTCTTT	CASSPGQEGNTEAFF
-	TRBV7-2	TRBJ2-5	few	TGTGCCAGCAGCTTAGGACCGGGGGCAGGGGAGACCCAGTACTTC	CASSLGPGAGETQYF
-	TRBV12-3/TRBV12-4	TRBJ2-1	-	TGTGCCAGCAGTTTAATTGATGGTCCCTACAATGAGCAGTTCTTC	CASSLIDGPYNEQFF
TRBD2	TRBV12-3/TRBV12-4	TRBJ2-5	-	TGTGCCAGCAGTATGACTAGCGGGGGAGAGACCCAGTACTTC	CASSMTSGGETQYF
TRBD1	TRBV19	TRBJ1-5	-	TGTGCCAGTAGTACGATGGGACAGGGTGTTGCTCAGCCCCAGCATTTT	CASSTMGQGVAQPQHF
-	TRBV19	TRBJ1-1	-	TGTGCCAGTAGTATGTACGGGAACACTGAAGCTTTCTTT	CASSMYGNTEAFF
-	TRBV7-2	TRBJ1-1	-	TGTGCCAGCAGCTTAAACCTCAACCGGGACGGAGGAGAAGCTTTCTTT	CASSLNLNRDGGEAFF
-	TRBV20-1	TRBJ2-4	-	TGCAGTGCTCCCGAGGGCCGGATTCAGTACTTC	CSAPEGRIQYF
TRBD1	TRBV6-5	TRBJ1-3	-	TGTGCCAGCAGTTACTCGATTGAAGGGACAGGGTTGAACACCATATATTTT	CASSYSIEGTGLNTIYF
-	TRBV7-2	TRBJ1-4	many	TGTGCCAGCAGCTTAGGAGCGGTGGAGAATGAAAAACTGTTTTTT	CASSLGAVENEKLFF
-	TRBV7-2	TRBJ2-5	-	TGTGCCAGCAGCCCTTGGGCCCCAGAGACCCAGTACTTC	CASSPWAPETQYF